This TCR beta chain was sequenced for a study of beta chain features in type 1 diabetes. Each population that was sorted was more than 98% pure. The entirety of the isolated RNA underwent reverse transcription, so expressed TCRB transcripts were sequenced. Produced via immunoSEQ multiplex PCR; TCRdb's table is partial and in-frame only. The repertoire holds about 220,000 clones, approximately 10% seen once, with 1% to 1.5% in the top ten. Notes on this clone: No antigen is known for it.

General study points: Equally in patients and controls, PCR might preferentially amplify shorter templates.

The germline CDR1 and CDR2 sequences are SGHTA and FQGTGA. The CDR3 covers 15 residues. The junction had 2 bases not matched to a gene; V was cut back by 2 bases and J by 4 bases. This clonotype was obtained from a man younger than 35 in good health. Sequenced input: central memory CD4+ T cells from blood. This chain links TRBV7-3 with TRBJ2-1, with 10 bases aligning to TRBD2. The CDR3 DNA reads TGTGCCAGCAGCTTAGGGACTAGCGCTTACAATGAGCAGTTCTTC. This sequence encodes CASSLGTSAYNEQFF.